This entry features one T cell receptor beta chain sequence. The entry originates in a study of blood T cell repertoires in COVID-19. Whole-study context: Acute and convalescent COVID-19 samples came from the United States, Italy and Spain.

V dropped 5 bases and J dropped 4; count of bases not matched to a gene: 5. CDR3 length: 14 amino acids. The germline V gene encodes CDR1 SEHNR and CDR2 FQNEAQ (reference sequence). Clones were sequenced by immunoSEQ multiplex PCR, and TCRdb holds only the in-frame ones, with some missing. In the table there are more than 150,000 clones, 70% to 85% of which are singletons. The clonotype originates from a human donor in a cohort sampled during active COVID-19. V is TRBV7-9 and J is TRBJ2-7; 10 nucleotides agree with TRBD1. Sequenced input: peripheral blood. CDR3 nucleotide sequence: TGTGCCAGCAGCCTTGGACAGGGGGGATACGAGCAGTACTTC. Translated, it gives CASSLGQGGYEQYF. The whole variable domain, remainder taken from reference TRBV7-9 and TRBJ2-7, is DTGVSQNPRHKITKRGQNVTFRCDPISEHNRLYWYRQTLGQGPEFLTYFQNEAQLEKSRLLSDRFSAERPKGSFSTLEIQRTEQGDSAMYLCASSLGQGGYEQYFGPGTRLTVT.